This T cell receptor (beta chain) was found in a study of somatic mutations in cytotoxic T cells in rheumatoid arthritis. The CDR3 loop spans 17 amino acids. V was pared by 2 bases and J by 3 bases, with 20 bases between. Germline V gene sequence: CDR1 MGHRA, CDR2 YSYEKL. This table comes from immunoSEQ multiplex PCR, and its TCRdb copy is limited to in-frame clones, with some not included. Of about 10,000 clones listed, about 89% are singletons. The sample taken for sequencing was CD8+ T cells sorted from blood. This sequence joins TRBV4-1 and TRBJ2-7; D might be TRBD1 (5 bases). This TCR came from a woman under 30 with rheumatoid arthritis. In nucleotides, the CDR3 is TGCGCCAGCAGCCAAAAAGGACACGAGAGCCGTTTCTACGAGCAGTACTTC. It yields the protein CASSQKGHESRFYEQYF.